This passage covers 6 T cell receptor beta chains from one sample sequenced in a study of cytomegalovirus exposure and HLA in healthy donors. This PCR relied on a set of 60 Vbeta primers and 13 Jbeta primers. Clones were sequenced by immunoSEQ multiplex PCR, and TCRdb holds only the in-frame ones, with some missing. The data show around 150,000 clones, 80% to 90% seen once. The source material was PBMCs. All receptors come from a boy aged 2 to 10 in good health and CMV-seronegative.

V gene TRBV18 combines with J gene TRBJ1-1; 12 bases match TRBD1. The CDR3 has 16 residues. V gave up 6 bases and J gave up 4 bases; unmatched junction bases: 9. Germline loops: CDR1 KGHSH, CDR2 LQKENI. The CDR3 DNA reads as TGTGCCAGCTCTCTGGGACAGGGGGCTGTCGGCACTGAAGCTTTCTTT. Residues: CASSLGQGAVGTEAFF.

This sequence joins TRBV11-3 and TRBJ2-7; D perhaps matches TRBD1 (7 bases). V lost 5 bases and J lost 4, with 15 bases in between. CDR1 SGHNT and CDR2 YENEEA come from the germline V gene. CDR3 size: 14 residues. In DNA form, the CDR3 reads TGTGCCAGCAGCCCCGGGCAGGGGGGATACGAGCAGTACTTC. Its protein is CASSPGQGGYEQYF.

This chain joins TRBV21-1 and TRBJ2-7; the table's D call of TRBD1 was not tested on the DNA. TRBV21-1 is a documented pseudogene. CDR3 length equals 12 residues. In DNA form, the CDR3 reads TGTGCCAGCAGCGGACAGGCCTACGAGCAGTACTTC. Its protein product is CASSGQAYEQYF.

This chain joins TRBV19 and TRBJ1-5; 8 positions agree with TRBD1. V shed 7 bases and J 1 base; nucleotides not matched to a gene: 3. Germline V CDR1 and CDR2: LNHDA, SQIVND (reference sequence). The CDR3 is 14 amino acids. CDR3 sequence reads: CASNDRGSNQPQHF. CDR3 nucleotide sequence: TGTGCCAGTAATGACAGGGGCAGCAATCAGCCCCAGCATTTT.

The CDR3 spells CSVDPSEVAGGRNEQFF. The CDR3, as DNA: TGCAGCGTTGACCCTTCTGAGGTAGCGGGAGGTCGGAATGAGCAGTTCTTC. The V call is TRBV29-1, the J call TRBJ2-1; 10 bases fit TRBD2. The CDR3 runs 17 residues. V lost 3 bases, J lost 7 bases, and 15 bases stayed unmatched. Germline V gene lookup returns CDR1 SQVTM and CDR2 ANQGSEA.

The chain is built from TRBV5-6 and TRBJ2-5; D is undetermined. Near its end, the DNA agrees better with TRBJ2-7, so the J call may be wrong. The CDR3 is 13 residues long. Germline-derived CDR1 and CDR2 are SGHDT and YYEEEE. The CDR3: CASMGPATYEQYF. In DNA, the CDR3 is TGTGCCAGCATGGGTCCAGCGACCTACGAGCAGTACTTC.